This entry features one T cell receptor beta chain sequence. Trimming cost V 2 bases and J 6 bases, with 18 bases left between them. CDR3 length equals 16 residues. The germline V gene encodes CDR1 MNHEY and CDR2 SVGAGI. The sample belongs to a study of blood T cell repertoires in COVID-19. In the study's own analysis: The authors estimated nucleated cell counts from reference gene primer amplification. TCRdb keeps only in-frame clones here, not all; method: immunoSEQ multiplex PCR. The V and J calls and the clone size are those of that table, but D and trimming were determined from the DNA. The sample records fewer than 300,000 clones, around nine tenths being singletons.

The sequencing input was peripheral blood. The TCR comes from a middle-aged man who had recovered from COVID-19. The chain employs TRBV6-5 and TRBJ2-3; D is ambiguous. The chain's CDR3 is CASSYTPVTGQDTQYF. As DNA, the CDR3 is TGTGCCAGCAGTTACACCCCCGTGACGGGTCAGGATACGCAGTATTTT.